The next 11 T cell receptor beta chains were all read from a single sample in a study of blood T cell repertoires in COVID-19. The assay was immunoSEQ multiplex PCR, and TCRdb's table has in-frame clones only and misses some. The profile shows around 280,000 clones, 87% of them singletons. Sequencing input: PBMCs or T cells enriched from blood (not recorded which). Receptors were obtained from a woman aged 40-49 years who had recovered from COVID-19.

This rearrangement joins TRBV18 to TRBJ2-5; no firm D call. The V and J ends lost 5 bases and 0 bases respectively, with 10 bases between them. The CDR3 is made up of 14 amino acids. Looked up from germline, CDR1 is KGHSH and CDR2 is LQKENI. The CDR3 reads CASSAQRYQETQYF. The CDR3 region has the DNA TGTGCCAGCTCAGCACAGAGGTACCAAGAGACCCAGTACTTC.

The chain carries TRBV4-3 and TRBJ1-2; 8 bases align to TRBD1. Germline V CDR1 and CDR2: LGHNA, YSLEER. The CDR3 length is 18 residues. Losses at the gene ends were 0 bases for V and 6 bases for J; bases not matched to a gene: 15. Here the CDR3 DNA reads TGCGCCAGCAGCCAAGAGGTTCAGGGGGCTAGACTCCAGGATGGCTACACCTTC. Its protein product is CASSQEVQGARLQDGYTF.

Here the CDR3 DNA reads TGTGCCACCCACTCCGGGACAGGGCTAAAACCCTGGGAAGAAAAACTGTTTTTT. Amino acids: CATHSGTGLKPWEEKLFF. V and J are TRBV24-1 and TRBJ1-4, with 9 bases aligning to TRBD1. The CDR3 is 18 amino acids. The V gene end was trimmed by 9 bases and the J gene end by 8 bases; junction bases not matched to a gene: 21. Germline values: CDR1 KGHDR, CDR2 SFDVKD.

The chain carries TRBV7-8 and TRBJ2-3; no clear D. The V gene lost 1 base and the J gene lost 4 bases, with 15 bases spanning the gap. The germline V gene encodes CDR1 SGHVS and CDR2 FQNEAQ. The length of the CDR3 is 16 residues. The CDR3 protein is CASSLGHVVIADTQYF. In DNA, the CDR3 is TGTGCCAGCAGCTTAGGGCACGTGGTAATCGCAGATACGCAGTATTTT.

The chain combines TRBV7-2 with TRBJ2-1; 7 nucleotides align to TRBD2. This CDR3 is built from 16 residues. V was clipped by 5 bases and J by 7 bases; unmatched bases: 14. The germline CDR1 and CDR2 sequences are SGHTA and FQGNSA. The CDR3 sequence is CASSARGESRGNEQFF. CDR3 nucleotides: TGTGCCAGCAGCGCCCGGGGGGAGAGTCGGGGAAATGAGCAGTTCTTC.

This chain links TRBV6-5 with TRBJ1-5; weak D call: TRBD1 (5 bases). V shed 2 bases and J shed 0 bases, with 8 bases lying between them. In germline, CDR1 is MNHEY, CDR2 SVGAGI. The CDR3 has 15 amino acids. The CDR3 loop is CASSYGQHSNQPQHF. As DNA, the CDR3 is TGTGCCAGCAGTTACGGACAACATAGCAATCAGCCCCAGCATTTT.

The chain has TRBV19 and TRBJ2-2; D is unresolved. Germline assignment: CDR1 LNHDA and CDR2 SQIVND (reference sequence). The CDR3 spans 16 residues. V lost 2 bases and J lost 0, with 10 bases in between. Here the CDR3 reads CASSIRHPSNTGELFF. The CDR3 bases are TGTGCCAGTAGTATAAGACATCCGTCGAACACCGGGGAGCTGTTTTTT.

This clone was counted between two and nine times. The chain has TRBV2 and TRBJ2-3, with TRBD2 as a possible D gene (5 bases). Trimming took off 7 bases at V and 0 bases at J, with 11 bases between the two ends. CDR1 SNHLY and CDR2 FYNNEI come from the germline V gene. The CDR3 is 14 residues long. The CDR3 bases are TGTGCCAGCATCGGCGGGTTTAGCACAGATACGCAGTATTTT. This sequence encodes CASIGGFSTDTQYF. The full variable domain, in which reference TRBV2 and TRBJ2-3 provide the parts outside the CDR3, is EPEVTQTPSHQVTQMGQEVILRCVPISNHLYFYWYRQILGQKVEFLVSFYNNEISEKSEIFDDQFSVERPDGSNFTLKIRSTKLEDSAMYFCASIGGFSTDTQYFGPGTRLTVL.

The rearrangement uses TRBV7-2 and TRBJ2-1; 11 nucleotides align to TRBD2. V gave up 3 bases and J gave up 5 bases; unmatched junction bases: 3. This CDR3 is 15 amino acids long. Looked up from germline, CDR1 is SGHTA and CDR2 is FQGNSA. The CDR3 here is CASSFSGRGNNEQFF. The CDR3 DNA sequence: TGTGCCAGCAGCTTTAGCGGGAGGGGGAACAATGAGCAGTTCTTC.

This rearrangement joins TRBV12-3 or TRBV12-4 to TRBJ2-7, with no clear D. CDR3 length equals 12 residues. V lost 3 bases and J 2 bases, leaving 5 bases between the germline ends. The CDR3 sequence: CASSFVPYEQYF. CDR3 nucleotides: TGTGCCAGCAGTTTCGTCCCCTACGAGCAGTACTTC.

The chain carries TRBV2 and TRBJ2-7; 8 nucleotides line up with TRBD1. J was trimmed by 4 bases and V by 6 bases; bases with no gene match: 11. This CDR3 spans 15 amino acids. The germline V gene has CDR1 SNHLY and CDR2 FYNNEI. The CDR3 region is CASRTPDREYYEQYF. CDR3 nucleotides: TGTGCCAGCAGGACCCCGGACAGGGAGTATTACGAGCAGTACTTC. The variable domain in full, with the rest retrieved from reference TRBV2 and TRBJ2-7, is EPEVTQTPSHQVTQMGQEVILRCVPISNHLYFYWYRQILGQKVEFLVSFYNNEISEKSEIFDDQFSVERPDGSNFTLKIRSTKLEDSAMYFCASRTPDREYYEQYFGPGTRLTVT.